The table lists the clone carrying this TCR beta chain with a count of one. The source of the sample is a study of T cell changes during pregnancy in multiple sclerosis. CDR1 and CDR2 from the germline V gene are PRHDT and FYEKMQ (reference sequence). The CDR3 length is 14 residues. Trimming left V 10 bases short and J 2 bases short, with 17 bases between. The repertoire was sequenced with immunoSEQ multiplex PCR; TCRdb's copy has only in-frame clones and lacks some. Among around 80,000 clones listed, 90% to 95% were seen once. The sample here was peripheral blood, taken before pregnancy. This clonotype was obtained from a female donor with multiple sclerosis, enrolled in a pregnancy study. This sequence joins TRBV13 and TRBJ2-5, with D uncertain. CDR3 nucleotides: TGTGCCACCTCTGATATGGTAACACAAGAGACCCAGTACTTC. It codes for CATSDMVTQETQYF.